This TCR beta chain was sequenced during a study of blood T cell repertoires in COVID-19. Germline V gives CDR1 SGHRS, CDR2 YFSETQ. The CDR3 spans 14 residues. Trimming cost V 2 bases and J 8 bases; bases outside gene matches: 2. Methods used by the authors: How many nucleated cells were present was estimated from reference gene primer amplification. Using immunoSEQ multiplex PCR, the repertoire was profiled, and TCRdb retains in-frame clones only, with some absent. The V and J calls and clone size are taken from that table; D and trimming were inferred from the DNA. The sample holds around 130,000 clones; over 65% are singletons and the top ten take under 4%.

The sequenced sample was peripheral blood. This TCR was recovered from a man aged 55 to 69 with acute or convalescent COVID-19. The J gene is TRBJ1-6, the V gene TRBV5-1; 9 nucleotides agree with TRBD1. The CDR3 protein is CASSLQGADSPLHF. In DNA form, the CDR3 reads TGCGCCAGCAGCTTACAGGGGGCCGATTCACCCCTCCACTTT.